These T cell receptor beta chains were read from a single sample in a study of blood T cell repertoires in COVID-19. Libraries were prepared by immunoSEQ multiplex PCR; TCRdb keeps only in-frame clonotypes and omits some of them. Of roughly 300,000 clones listed, more than 80% are singletons. Sequenced: peripheral blood. The receptors originated from a young woman with COVID-19, enrolled during active disease. Each CDR3 is given with its conserved first and last residue. A D gene is named only where the DNA matches it firmly. Expanded clones are given a class, and other clones once, few, many or no size at all.

size: -; V: TRBV4-1; J: TRBJ2-1; D: TRBD1; CDR3: CASSLRQGYEQFF; DNA: TGCGCCAGCAGCCTAAGACAGGGATATGAGCAGTTCTTC
size: -; V: TRBV28; J: TRBJ2-4; D: TRBD1; CDR3: CASSFISTGGADIQYF; DNA: TGTGCCAGCAGTTTCATTAGTACAGGGGGCGCAGACATTCAGTACTTC
size: -; V: TRBV5-1; J: TRBJ2-1; D: -; CDR3: CASSLRESSYNEQFF; DNA: TGCGCCAGCAGCTTACGGGAGAGCTCCTACAATGAGCAGTTCTTC
size: -; V: TRBV5-1; J: TRBJ2-2; D: -; CDR3: CASSLNPSPSRTGELFF; DNA: TGCGCCAGCAGCTTAAATCCTAGCCCAAGTAGAACCGGGGAGCTGTTTTTT
size: -; V: TRBV6-6; J: TRBJ2-7; D: -; CDR3: CASTPGGAYEQYF; DNA: TGTGCCAGCACCCCGGGGGGCGCCTACGAGCAGTACTTC
size: -; V: TRBV7-2; J: TRBJ1-2; D: -; CDR3: CASREGPGGYTF; DNA: TGTGCCAGCAGAGAGGGCCCGGGCGGCTACACCTTC
size: -; V: TRBV28; J: TRBJ2-1; D: -; CDR3: CASSPPYRVEQFF; DNA: TGTGCCAGCAGTCCACCTTACAGGGTTGAGCAGTTCTTC
size: once; V: TRBV19; J: TRBJ2-5; D: -; CDR3: CASSTQTVTEIQYF; DNA: TGTGCCAGTAGTACCCAGACAGTTACAGAGATCCAGTACTTC
size: -; V: TRBV7-6; J: TRBJ2-5; D: -; CDR3: CASSFLEETQYF; DNA: TGTGCCAGCAGCTTTCTTGAAGAGACCCAGTACTTC
size: -; V: TRBV28; J: TRBJ2-5; D: TRBD1; CDR3: CASVRDRDQETQYF; DNA: TGTGCCAGCGTCCGGGACAGGGACCAAGAGACCCAGTACTTC
size: once; V: TRBV4-1; J: TRBJ2-3; D: -; CDR3: CASSQDRGTTDTQYF; DNA: TGCGCCAGCAGCCAAGATCGCGGGACTACAGATACGCAGTATTTT
size: -; V: TRBV27; J: TRBJ1-2; D: -; CDR3: CASSLIGSQVYGYTF; DNA: TGTGCCAGCAGTTTAATCGGCAGCCAGGTCTATGGCTACACCTTC
size: -; V: TRBV5-5; J: TRBJ2-1; D: TRBD2; CDR3: CASSPGTSGSDEQFF; DNA: TGTGCCAGCAGCCCCGGGACTAGCGGGAGCGATGAGCAGTTCTTC
size: -; V: TRBV14; J: TRBJ2-2; D: -; CDR3: CASSPLPRGTGELFF; DNA: TGTGCCAGCAGCCCACTACCCAGGGGAACCGGGGAGCTGTTTTTT
size: -; V: TRBV15; J: TRBJ2-7; D: TRBD2; CDR3: CATTPGSGRGEQYF; DNA: TGTGCCACAACCCCAGGGAGCGGGAGAGGCGAGCAGTACTTC
size: once; V: TRBV3-1/TRBV3-2; J: TRBJ1-1; D: -; CDR3: CASSQIGRGMNTEAFF; DNA: TGTGCCAGCAGCCAAATAGGACGGGGGATGAACACTGAAGCTTTCTTT
size: -; V: TRBV7-2; J: TRBJ1-5; D: -; CDR3: CASSLEVRGVYQPQHF; DNA: TGTGCCAGCAGTTTAGAGGTTCGGGGGGTGTATCAGCCCCAGCATTTT
size: -; V: TRBV5-1; J: TRBJ2-1; D: -; CDR3: CASSHRTNNEQFF; DNA: TGCGCCAGCAGCCATAGAACTAACAATGAGCAGTTCTTC
size: -; V: TRBV29-1; J: TRBJ1-1; D: -; CDR3: CSVDGGLGVNTEAFF; DNA: TGCAGCGTTGACGGTGGGTTAGGAGTGAACACTGAAGCTTTCTTT
size: -; V: TRBV2; J: TRBJ2-1; D: TRBD2; CDR3: CASSDWTGGSYNEQFF; DNA: TGTGCCAGCAGTGATTGGACGGGAGGGTCCTACAATGAGCAGTTCTTC
size: -; V: TRBV24-1; J: TRBJ2-5; D: TRBD1; CDR3: CATSDRTGTQETQYF; DNA: TGTGCCACCAGTGATAGGACAGGGACCCAAGAGACCCAGTACTTC
size: -; V: TRBV28; J: TRBJ1-1; D: -; CDR3: CASSFSVAEAFF; DNA: TGTGCCAGCAGTTTTTCGGTGGCTGAAGCTTTCTTT
size: -; V: TRBV11-2; J: TRBJ2-2; D: TRBD1; CDR3: CASSNRGTNTGELFF; DNA: TGTGCCAGCTCTAACAGGGGAACGAACACCGGGGAGCTGTTTTTT
size: few; V: TRBV9; J: TRBJ1-3; D: -; CDR3: CASSVDATPLAGGTIYF; DNA: TGTGCCAGCAGCGTAGATGCGACGCCTCTGGCGGGGGGCACCATATATTTT
size: once; V: TRBV18; J: TRBJ2-7; D: TRBD1; CDR3: CASSRDSPYEQYF; DNA: TGTGCCAGCTCACGGGACAGCCCCTACGAGCAGTACTTC
size: -; V: TRBV5-5; J: TRBJ2-7; D: TRBD2; CDR3: CASSSGAGDSYEQYF; DNA: TGTGCCAGCAGCTCCGGAGCGGGAGATTCCTACGAGCAGTACTTC
size: -; V: TRBV30; J: TRBJ1-1; D: -; CDR3: CAWSVLRNTEAFF; DNA: TGTGCCTGGAGTGTACTCCGGAACACTGAAGCTTTCTTT
size: once; V: TRBV18; J: TRBJ1-2; D: -; CDR3: CASSPTNSANYGYTF; DNA: TGTGCCAGCTCACCCACAAACAGTGCTAACTATGGCTACACCTTC
size: -; V: TRBV28; J: TRBJ1-6; D: TRBD1; CDR3: CASSRTGDNSPLHF; DNA: TGTGCCAGCAGTAGGACAGGGGATAATTCACCCCTCCACTTT
size: -; V: TRBV6-2/TRBV6-3; J: TRBJ1-5; D: -; CDR3: CASSFTGDFTHSNQPQHF; DNA: TGTGCCAGCAGCTTTACAGGCGACTTCACTCATAGCAATCAGCCCCAGCATTTT
size: few; V: TRBV4-2; J: TRBJ2-1; D: -; CDR3: CASSQAKAGNEQFF; DNA: TGTGCCAGCAGCCAAGCTAAAGCCGGTAATGAGCAGTTCTTC
size: -; V: TRBV30; J: TRBJ1-5; D: -; CDR3: CAWSMEEDQPQHF; DNA: TGTGCCTGGAGTATGGAGGAAGATCAGCCCCAGCATTTT
size: -; V: TRBV2; J: TRBJ2-2; D: TRBD2; CDR3: CASRDPSGTGELFF; DNA: TGTGCCAGCAGGGACCCTAGCGGCACCGGGGAGCTGTTTTTT
size: -; V: TRBV27; J: TRBJ2-3; D: -; CDR3: CASSSPGLRTDTQYF; DNA: TGTGCCAGCAGTTCGCCAGGGTTGAGGACAGATACGCAGTATTTT
size: -; V: TRBV28; J: TRBJ1-5; D: TRBD1; CDR3: CATITGVNQPQHF; DNA: TGTGCCACCATCACAGGGGTCAATCAGCCCCAGCATTTT
size: -; V: TRBV5-1; J: TRBJ1-1; D: -; CDR3: CASGLSQGTEAFF; DNA: TGCGCCAGCGGTTTATCACAGGGAACTGAAGCTTTCTTT
size: -; V: TRBV27; J: TRBJ2-3; D: -; CDR3: CASSLSGTDTQYF; DNA: TGTGCCAGCAGTTTATCCGGCACAGATACGCAGTATTTT
size: -; V: TRBV10-3; J: TRBJ2-7; D: -; CDR3: CAISEPSSASYEQYF; DNA: TGTGCCATCAGTGAGCCATCTAGCGCCTCCTACGAGCAGTACTTC
size: -; V: TRBV15; J: TRBJ1-1; D: -; CDR3: CATSSGGTAEAFF; DNA: TGTGCCACCAGCAGTGGGGGGACGGCTGAAGCTTTCTTT
size: -; V: TRBV2; J: TRBJ1-1; D: -; CDR3: CASSKQDRSFF; DNA: TGTGCCAGCAGCAAACAAGACAGGTCTTTCTTT
size: -; V: TRBV7-9; J: TRBJ1-2; D: -; CDR3: CASSLGGDGYTF; DNA: TGTGCCAGCAGCTTAGGCGGAGATGGCTACACCTTC
size: -; V: TRBV28; J: TRBJ2-2; D: TRBD1; CDR3: CASRPGQVSTGELFF; DNA: TGTGCCAGCAGGCCGGGACAGGTTTCCACCGGGGAGCTGTTTTTT
size: -; V: TRBV2; J: TRBJ1-1; D: TRBD1; CDR3: CANSGTGVSEAFF; DNA: TGTGCCAACTCTGGGACAGGGGTTAGTGAAGCTTTCTTT
size: -; V: TRBV19; J: TRBJ2-1; D: TRBD2; CDR3: CASSMSGTFYNEQFF; DNA: TGTGCCAGTAGTATGAGCGGGACCTTTTACAATGAGCAGTTCTTC
size: -; V: TRBV15; J: TRBJ2-2; D: -; CDR3: CATSGTGTGELFF; DNA: TGTGCCACCAGCGGCACCGGGACCGGGGAGCTGTTTTTT
size: -; V: TRBV28; J: TRBJ1-1; D: -; CDR3: CASKLTAANTEAFF; DNA: TGTGCCAGTAAATTGACAGCCGCAAACACTGAAGCTTTCTTT
size: once; V: TRBV3-1/TRBV3-2; J: TRBJ1-4; D: -; CDR3: CASSQDRGSHNEKLFF; DNA: TGTGCCAGCAGCCAAGATAGAGGCAGCCATAATGAAAAACTGTTTTTT
size: -; V: TRBV29-1; J: TRBJ1-2; D: -; CDR3: CSVGLLVDGYTF; DNA: TGCAGCGTTGGACTGCTAGTGGATGGCTACACCTTC
size: -; V: TRBV30; J: TRBJ2-1; D: TRBD2; CDR3: CAWSSWTSGRYEQFF; DNA: TGTGCCTGGAGTAGCTGGACTAGCGGGAGGTATGAGCAGTTCTTC
size: -; V: TRBV12-5; J: TRBJ2-1; D: -; CDR3: CASGLGRQDNEQFF; DNA: TGTGCTAGTGGTTTGGGCCGACAGGACAATGAGCAGTTCTTC
size: -; V: TRBV19; J: TRBJ2-7; D: TRBD1; CDR3: CASSTPGQGADEQYF; DNA: TGTGCCAGTAGTACCCCGGGACAGGGTGCCGACGAGCAGTACTTC
size: few; V: TRBV4-2; J: TRBJ1-6; D: TRBD1; CDR3: CASSQGQGTDSPLHF; DNA: TGTGCCAGCAGCCAAGGACAGGGGACGGATTCACCCCTCCACTTT
size: -; V: TRBV7-6; J: TRBJ1-5; D: -; CDR3: CASSLDTSNQPQHF; DNA: TGTGCCAGCAGCCTAGACACTAGCAATCAGCCCCAGCATTTT